These 24 T cell receptor beta chains originate from one sample sequenced in a study of blood T cell repertoires in COVID-19. Some clones are missing from TCRdb's copy, which holds only in-frame ones; the method was immunoSEQ multiplex PCR. Here the sample spans some 200,000 clones, 80% to 90% being singletons. The sequenced sample consisted of PBMCs or T cells enriched from blood (not recorded which). The receptors here all came from a man aged 18 to 29 with acute COVID-19.

This chain links TRBV29-1 with TRBJ1-1; D is uncertain. The V end lost 3 bases, the J end lost 11 bases, and 13 bases lay between the germline ends. Germline V CDR1 and CDR2: SQVTM, ANQGSEA. CDR3 length equals 11 residues. The CDR3 loop reads CSVDSQRRAFF. CDR3 nucleotides: TGCAGCGTTGATTCCCAGCGTCGGGCTTTCTTT.

The chain carries TRBV11-3 and TRBJ2-5, with a weak D call TRBD1 (6 bases). The V and J ends lost 5 bases and 0 bases respectively, with 7 bases between them. Germline-derived CDR1 and CDR2 are SGHNT and YENEEA. The CDR3 sequence is 13 residues long. CDR3 loop: CASSPGDQETQYF. The CDR3 DNA reads TGTGCCAGCAGCCCAGGGGACCAAGAGACCCAGTACTTC. Full variable domain (missing parts from reference TRBV11-3 and TRBJ2-5): EAGVVQSPRYKIIEKKQPVAFWCNPISGHNTLYWYLQNLGQGPELLIRYENEEAVDDSQLPKDRFSAERLKGVDSTLKIQPAELGDSAVYLCASSPGDQETQYFGPGTRLLVL.

This clone was observed once. The gene calls are TRBV5-3 and TRBJ1-6; 7 bases match TRBD1. TRBV5-3 has ORF status, its function being uncertain. This CDR3 has 15 residues. Trimming cost V 4 bases and J 7 bases; bases outside gene matches: 8. CDR3 amino acids: CARSRYRGGNSPLHF. In DNA form, the CDR3 reads TGTGCCAGAAGCAGATACAGGGGAGGCAATTCACCCCTCCACTTT.

The genes are TRBV3-1 (or the pseudogene TRBV3-2) and TRBJ2-5; 9 bases fit TRBD2. Germline-derived CDR1 and CDR2 are LGHDT and YNNKEL (reference sequence). CDR3 length: 15 amino acids. V shed 1 base and J 7 bases; nucleotides not matched to a gene: 7. The CDR3 DNA is TGTGCCAGCAGCCAAGTAGCGGGAGTGATTGGGACCCAGTACTTC. Translating gives CASSQVAGVIGTQYF.

The chain couples TRBV6-5 to TRBJ2-7; 8 positions agree with TRBD2. J lost 5 bases, V lost 2 bases, and 8 bases had no gene match. The germline V gene has CDR1 MNHEY and CDR2 SVGAGI. The CDR3 spans 15 residues. CDR3 nucleotide sequence: TGTGCCAGCAGTTACACGGGAGGGCCGTCGGACGAGCAGTACTTC. Translated: CASSYTGGPSDEQYF.

This clone was detected a few times. The chain carries TRBV18 and TRBJ1-1; D is undetermined. The V gene lost 8 bases and the J gene lost 1 base, with 11 bases spanning the gap. CDR1 and CDR2 (germline): KGHSH, LQKENI. This CDR3 comprises 13 residues. The chain's CDR3 is CASNVGPNTEAFF. The CDR3 DNA reads TGTGCCAGCAACGTTGGGCCGAACACTGAAGCTTTCTTT.

This clone was seen more than once but under ten times. The V gene is TRBV11-2, the J gene TRBJ2-3; TRBD2 aligns across 12 bases. Per germline, CDR1 SGHAT and CDR2 FQNNGV. Unmatched junction bases numbered 7, after V lost 5 bases and J lost 4 bases. The CDR3 is 16 residues long. The CDR3 here is CASSVKLAGGPDTQYF. Here the CDR3 DNA reads TGTGCCAGCAGCGTAAAGCTAGCGGGAGGGCCAGATACGCAGTATTTT. Based on the CDR3 plus reference TRBV11-2 and TRBJ2-3, the full variable domain is EAGVAQSPRYKIIEKRQSVAFWCNPISGHATLYWYQQILGQGPKLLIQFQNNGVVDDSQLPKDRFSAERLKGVDSTLKIQPAKLEDSAVYLCASSVKLAGGPDTQYFGPGTRLTVL.

The chain carries TRBV4-1 and TRBJ2-7, with 9 positions matching TRBD1. Germline trimming cut 1 base from V and 3 bases from J; bases unmatched to any gene: 13. The CDR3 length is 18 residues. The germline gives CDR1 MGHRA, CDR2 YSYEKL. The CDR3 region has the DNA TGCGCCAGCAGCCAAGTTCAAACCGGGACAGGGCTCTACTACGAGCAGTACTTC. This sequence encodes CASSQVQTGTGLYYEQYF.

V is TRBV29-1 and J is TRBJ1-4; TRBD1 matches at 8 bases. The germline gives CDR1 SQVTM, CDR2 ANQGSEA. This CDR3 comprises 14 residues. V shed 5 bases and J 0 bases; nucleotides not matched to a gene: 2. In nucleotides, the CDR3 is TGCAGCGTTAGACAGGGGACAACTAATGAAAAACTGTTTTTT. Its protein product is CSVRQGTTNEKLFF.

This clone was counted ten times or more. The chain combines TRBV19 with TRBJ1-2, with D possibly being TRBD1 (5 bases). This CDR3 spans 14 amino acids. CDR1 is LNHDA and CDR2 is SQIVND in the germline V gene (reference sequence). V dropped 3 bases and J dropped 0 bases, with 8 bases sitting between them. CDR3 in DNA: TGTGCCAGTAGTATCACAGGAGCTAACTATGGCTACACCTTC. The encoded protein is CASSITGANYGYTF.

The chain combines TRBV7-8 with TRBJ1-1, with D perhaps TRBD1 (6 bases). The germline gives CDR1 SGHVS, CDR2 FQNEAQ. CDR3 length: 13 amino acids. V was clipped by 5 bases and J by 2 bases, with 9 bases between them. CDR3 sequence (DNA): TGTGCCAGCAGCCAGGACAGTAACACTGAAGCTTTCTTT. It translates to CASSQDSNTEAFF.

The chain is built from TRBV29-1 and TRBJ2-3; 8 bases are a match to TRBD1. With 5 bases clipped from V and 2 bases from J, the junction kept 3 bases outside the gene matches. Germline V gene sequence: CDR1 SQVTM, CDR2 ANQGSEA. There are 13 residues in the CDR3. The DNA for the CDR3 is TGCAGCGTTAGGACAGGGACCACAGATACGCAGTATTTT. Translated, it gives CSVRTGTTDTQYF.

This clone was seen just once. The rearrangement uses TRBV13 and TRBJ1-1; unclear D gene. The V gene's germline CDR1 is PRHDT and CDR2 FYEKMQ (reference sequence). The V gene lost 1 base and the J gene lost 2 bases, with 8 bases spanning the gap. This CDR3 is built from 14 residues. Here the CDR3 reads CASSLEQLNTEAFF. CDR3 DNA: TGTGCCAGCAGCTTAGAACAGCTAAACACTGAAGCTTTCTTT. The entire variable domain, with the rest obtained from reference TRBV13 and TRBJ1-1, is as follows: AAGVIQSPRHLIKEKRETATLKCYPIPRHDTVYWYQQGPGQDPQFLISFYEKMQSDKGSIPDRFSAQQFSDYHSELNMSSLELGDSALYFCASSLEQLNTEAFFGQGTRLTVV.

The chain joins TRBV29-1 to TRBJ2-1; D gene uncertain. Looked up from germline, CDR1 is SQVTM and CDR2 is ANQGSEA. V lost 3 bases and J lost 5, with 11 bases in between. The CDR3 spans 13 residues. DNA of the CDR3: TGCAGCGTTGAGACTCCTACGAACAATGAGCAGTTCTTC. Protein product: CSVETPTNNEQFF.

The chain carries TRBV19 and TRBJ2-1; the match to TRBD1 covers 8 bases. The germline V gene has CDR1 LNHDA and CDR2 SQIVND (reference sequence). V shed 4 bases, J shed 5 bases, and the junction held 4 bases outside the gene matches. CDR3 length: 14 amino acids. CDR3 bases: TGTGCCAGTAGTAGGTTGGGACAGGACAATGAGCAGTTCTTC. Encoded protein: CASSRLGQDNEQFF.

J is TRBJ2-7 and V is TRBV3-1 (or the pseudogene TRBV3-2), with 10 bases fitting TRBD2. The germline CDR1 and CDR2 sequences are LGHDT and YNNKEL (reference sequence). The V segment lost 0 bases and the J segment 6 bases; nucleotides outside the gene matches: 5. The CDR3 has 15 amino acids. The CDR3 protein is CASSQDQLAGPEQYF. CDR3 nucleotides: TGTGCCAGCAGCCAAGATCAACTAGCGGGACCCGAGCAGTACTTC.

This clone was picked up a small number of times. The rearrangement links TRBV27 to TRBJ2-1; D is unclear. CDR1 is MNHEY, CDR2 SMNVEV, per germline (reference sequence). CDR3 length equals 11 residues. Trimming cost V 8 bases and J 7 bases, with 9 bases left between them. For the CDR3, the DNA is TGTGCCAGCCGGTACGGGAATGAGCAGTTCTTC. Protein product: CASRYGNEQFF.

The rearrangement links TRBV5-5 to TRBJ1-5; TRBD1 agrees at 7 bases. The CDR3 spans 15 residues. Germline V CDR1 and CDR2: SGHKS, YYEKEE (reference sequence). The V segment lost 2 bases and the J segment 5 bases; nucleotides outside the gene matches: 7. The CDR3 is CASSFGTGVDQPQHF. In DNA, the CDR3 is TGTGCCAGCAGCTTTGGTACAGGGGTGGATCAGCCCCAGCATTTT.

J is TRBJ2-2 and V is TRBV10-3; TRBD2 aligns across 10 bases. CDR3 length: 15 residues. In germline, CDR1 is ENHRY, CDR2 SYGVKD. V shed 10 bases and J 5 bases; nucleotides not matched to a gene: 10. In nucleotides, the CDR3 is TGTGCCAGTTATCCTAGCGGGAGTGATACCGGGGAGCTGTTTTTT. This sequence encodes CASYPSGSDTGELFF.

This clone was recorded a few times. The gene calls are TRBV4-3 and TRBJ2-4, with D perhaps matching TRBD1 (6 bases). The CDR3 spans 16 residues. The germline V and J ends were trimmed by 1 base and 5 bases, with 15 bases remaining between them. Looked up from germline, CDR1 is LGHNA and CDR2 is YSLEER. Here the CDR3 DNA reads TGCGCCAGCAGCCAAGGTATACAGGGCAACCAAAACATTCAGTACTTC. Encoded protein: CASSQGIQGNQNIQYF.

The V gene is TRBV28, the J gene TRBJ1-1; 7 nucleotides agree with TRBD1. CDR1 is MDHEN, CDR2 SYDVKM, per germline. With 6 bases clipped from V and 10 bases from J, the junction kept 8 bases outside the gene matches. The CDR3 covers 12 residues. CDR3 nucleotides: TGTGCCAGCAGACAAGGGGGCGCCCCAGCTTTCTTT. It is translated as CASRQGGAPAFF.

The V call is TRBV5-6, the J call TRBJ2-1; 7 bases fit TRBD2. The CDR3 consists of 13 residues. V shed 6 bases, J shed 7 bases, and the junction held 7 bases outside the gene matches. Germline CDR1 and CDR2: SGHDT and YYEEEE. The CDR3 DNA reads as TGTGCCAGCACCTGGGTGGGGGGGAATGAGCAGTTCTTC. Amino acids: CASTWVGGNEQFF.

The gene calls are TRBV27 and TRBJ2-3; the match to TRBD2 covers 7 bases. Germline V gene lookup returns CDR1 MNHEY and CDR2 SMNVEV (reference sequence). The CDR3 is 16 amino acids. With 5 bases clipped from V and 0 bases from J, the junction kept 8 bases outside the gene matches. The CDR3 nucleotides are TGTGCCAGCAGTCATCCGGGAGGTATGAGCACAGATACGCAGTATTTT. The encoded protein is CASSHPGGMSTDTQYF.

The V and J genes are TRBV2 and TRBJ1-5, with 8 bases matching TRBD1. This CDR3 is built from 15 residues. Germline lookup yields CDR1 SNHLY and CDR2 FYNNEI. J lost 3 bases, V lost 6 bases, and 7 bases had no gene match. DNA for the CDR3: TGTGCCAGCAGCATGCAGGGGGCGAACAATCAGCCCCAGCATTTT. This gives the protein CASSMQGANNQPQHF.